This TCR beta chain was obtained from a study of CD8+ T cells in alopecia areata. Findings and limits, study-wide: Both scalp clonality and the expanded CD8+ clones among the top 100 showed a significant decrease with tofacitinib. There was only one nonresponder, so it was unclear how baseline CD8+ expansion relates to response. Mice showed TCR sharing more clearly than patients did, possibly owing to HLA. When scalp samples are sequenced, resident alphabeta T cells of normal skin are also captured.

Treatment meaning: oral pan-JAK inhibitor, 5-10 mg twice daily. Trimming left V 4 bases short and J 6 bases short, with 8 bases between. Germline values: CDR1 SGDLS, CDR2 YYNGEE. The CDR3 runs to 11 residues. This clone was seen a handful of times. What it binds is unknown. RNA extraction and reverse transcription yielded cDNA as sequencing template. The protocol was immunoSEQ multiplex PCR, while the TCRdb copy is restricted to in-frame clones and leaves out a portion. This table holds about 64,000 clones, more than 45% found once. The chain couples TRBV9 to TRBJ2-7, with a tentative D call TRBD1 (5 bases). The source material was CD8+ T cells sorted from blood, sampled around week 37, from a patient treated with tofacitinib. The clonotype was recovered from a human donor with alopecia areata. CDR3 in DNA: TGTGCCAGCAGCCAGGGCGTCGAGCAGTACTTC. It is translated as CASSQGVEQYF.